What follows are 14 T cell receptor beta chains derived from one specimen sequenced in a study of identifying expanded T cells in peripheral blood. Here immunoSEQ multiplex PCR was the method, and the copy in TCRdb shows in-frame clones only, minus some. Seen here are some 78,000 clones, approximately 90% observed once, and the top ten hold over 15%. The sequencing input was blood. All receptors come from a person aged 18-70 years in good health.

CDR3 in amino acids: CAWRGTGGLEKLFF. The CDR3 nucleotides are TGTGCCTGGAGGGGGACAGGGGGTCTTGAAAAACTGTTTTTT. The J gene is TRBJ1-4, the V gene TRBV30; TRBD1 matches 11 bases. Germline V CDR1 and CDR2: GTSNPN, SVGIG (reference sequence). The V segment lost 3 bases and the J segment 7 bases; nucleotides outside the gene matches: 4. The CDR3 has 14 amino acids. The whole variable domain, remainder taken from reference TRBV30 and TRBJ1-4, is SQTIHQWPATLVQPVGSPLSLECTVEGTSNPNLYWYRQAAGRGLQLLFYSVGIGQISSEVPQNLSASRPQDRQFILSSKKLLLSDSGFYLCAWRGTGGLEKLFFGSGTQLSVL.

The gene calls are TRBV5-5 and TRBJ2-3; a possible D gene is TRBD1 (6 bases). V lost 0 bases to trimming and J lost 3 bases, with 11 bases between them. This CDR3 is 15 amino acids long. CDR1 and CDR2 from the germline V gene are SGHKS and YYEKEE (reference sequence). CDR3 loop: CASSLARGSTDTQYF. CDR3 in DNA: TGTGCCAGCAGCTTGGCCAGGGGCTCAACAGATACGCAGTATTTT.

The rearrangement uses TRBV30 and TRBJ1-2; D possibly corresponds to TRBD1 (5 bases). This CDR3 has 14 amino acids. V shed 6 bases and J shed 5 bases, with 19 bases lying between them. CDR1 and CDR2 from the germline V gene are GTSNPN and SVGIG (reference sequence). The CDR3, as DNA: TGTGCCTGCATCCGCACGGAGGGGTGGTATGGCTACACCTTC. Translation: CACIRTEGWYGYTF. Using reference TRBV30 and TRBJ1-2 for the parts outside the CDR3, the full variable domain is SQTIHQWPATLVQPVGSPLSLECTVEGTSNPNLYWYRQAAGRGLQLLFYSVGIGQISSEVPQNLSASRPQDRQFILSSKKLLLSDSGFYLCACIRTEGWYGYTFGSGTRLTVV.

This chain uses TRBV23-1 with TRBJ2-5, with D possibly called TRBD1 or TRBD2 (5 bases each). TRBV23-1 is known as an ORF, though its function is uncertain. V was shortened by 0 bases and J by 5 bases, with 16 bases between the two germline ends. The CDR3 extends over 16 amino acids. Written as DNA, the CDR3 is TGCGCCAGCAGTCAATCAGAGCAGGGACGGCGGGAGACCCAGTACTTC. It encodes CASSQSEQGRRETQYF.

The V and J genes are TRBV18 and TRBJ1-1, with D unclear. The CDR3 consists of 14 residues. Germline loops: CDR1 KGHSH, CDR2 LQKENI. V lost 0 bases, J lost 11 bases, and 16 bases lay in between. CDR3 sequence reads: CASSPPGASEGAFF. The CDR3 DNA reads as TGTGCCAGCTCACCACCGGGTGCATCGGAAGGGGCTTTCTTT. The complete variable domain, with remaining parts taken from reference TRBV18 and TRBJ1-1, reads NAGVMQNPRHLVRRRGQEARLRCSPMKGHSHVYWYRQLPEEGLKFMVYLQKENIIDESGMPKERFSAEFPKEGPSILRIQQVVRGDSAAYFCASSPPGASEGAFFGQGTRLTVV.

This chain joins TRBV30 and TRBJ2-5; D unclear. With 0 bases removed from V and 5 bases from J, the gap between germline ends came to 10 bases. Germline-derived CDR1 and CDR2 are GTSNPN and SVGIG (reference sequence). The CDR3 contains 13 residues. The CDR3: CAWSVFVRETQYF. CDR3 DNA: TGTGCCTGGAGTGTATTTGTTCGGGAGACCCAGTACTTC.

The rearrangement uses TRBV10-2 and TRBJ2-1; D is perhaps TRBD1 or TRBD2 (5 bases each). Germline lookup yields CDR1 WSHSY and CDR2 SAAADI. Trimming pared 6 bases from V and 1 base from J, leaving 13 bases between. This CDR3 region has 15 residues. CDR3 DNA sequence: TGCGCCAGCAGCCCCGGGACCCCTTCCTACAATGAGCAGTTCTTC. Encoded protein: CASSPGTPSYNEQFF.

The V call is TRBV19, the J call TRBJ1-2; no firm D call. The CDR3 consists of 15 residues. Germline V lookup: CDR1 LNHDA, CDR2 SQIVND (reference sequence). Trimming removed 2 bases from V and 9 bases from J, with 19 bases in between. CDR3: CASSIMWAQRGSYTF. Written as DNA, the CDR3 is TGTGCCAGTAGTATAATGTGGGCCCAGAGAGGGAGCTACACCTTC. Full variable domain (rest looked up from reference TRBV19 and TRBJ1-2): DGGITQSPKYLFRKEGQNVTLSCEQNLNHDAMYWYRQDPGQGLRLIYYSQIVNDFQKGDIAEGYSVSREKKESFPLTVTSAQKNPTAFYLCASSIMWAQRGSYTFGSGTRLTVV.

J is TRBJ1-1 and V is TRBV11-1; D is undetermined. Deletions cut 1 base from V and 4 bases from J, with 13 bases between. Germline CDR1 and CDR2: SGHAT and FQDESV (reference sequence). The CDR3 extends over 15 amino acids. CDR3 DNA sequence: TGTGCCAGCAGCTTAGATGTAGGCTATAGCACTGAAGCTTTCTTT. It is translated as CASSLDVGYSTEAFF.

Remarks on this clone: This same CDR3 is encoded by further DNA sequences in the sample. This chain joins TRBV5-4 and TRBJ2-7; a weak D match, TRBD2 (5 bases). With 4 bases removed from V and 3 bases from J, the gap between germline ends came to 8 bases. The CDR3 extends over 12 amino acids. From germline, CDR1 is SGHNT and CDR2 YYREEE (reference sequence). Written as DNA, the CDR3 is TGTGCCAGCAGCACCCGGGGCTACGAGCAGTACTTC. Translation: CASSTRGYEQYF.

V gene TRBV19 combines with J gene TRBJ1-5; 9 bases align to TRBD1. The CDR3 runs to 19 residues. V shed 5 bases, J shed 0 bases, and the junction held 14 bases outside the gene matches. Germline CDR1 is LNHDA and CDR2 is SQIVND (reference sequence). For the CDR3, the DNA is TGTGCCAGTAGTTCACGACAGGGGGTTGGGGTATATAGCAATCAGCCCCAGCATTTT. Translated: CASSSRQGVGVYSNQPQHF.

The sample holds a few counts of this clone. The V and J genes are TRBV15 and TRBJ1-6; D possibly corresponds to TRBD1 (5 bases). This CDR3 spans 15 amino acids. CDR1 LNHNV and CDR2 YYDKDF come from the germline V gene (reference sequence). V shed 4 bases and J shed 6 bases, with 13 bases lying between them. The CDR3 is CATSKSGGVNSPLHF. The CDR3 nucleotides are TGTGCCACCAGCAAAAGTGGAGGGGTTAATTCACCCCTCCACTTT.

As DNA, the CDR3 is TGTGCCAGCAGCCGAACAGCGTCCTATGGCTACACCTTC. Residues: CASSRTASYGYTF. The chain combines TRBV7-2 with TRBJ1-2; no firm D call. V lost 5 bases, J lost 4 bases, and 11 bases lay in between. This CDR3 has 13 amino acids. Germline V gene lookup returns CDR1 SGHTA and CDR2 FQGNSA.

This clone was detected once. V gene TRBV27 combines with J gene TRBJ2-3, with 9 bases aligning to TRBD2. Germline loops: CDR1 MNHEY, CDR2 SMNVEV (reference sequence). The CDR3 totals 16 residues. V shed 4 bases, J shed 1 base, and the junction held 6 bases outside the gene matches. The CDR3 sequence is CASSSGSGGGTDTQYF. As DNA, the CDR3 is TGTGCCAGCAGTTCCGGTAGCGGGGGAGGCACAGATACGCAGTATTTT.